One T cell receptor (beta chain) is described in this entry. Its antigen is not known. Other DNA variants within this sample encode the same CDR3. Germline V gene data show CDR1 as SGHNT and CDR2 as YYREEE (reference sequence). The ends lost 5 bases at V and 3 bases at J; junction bases unmatched: 7. The CDR3 is 17 residues long. This entry belongs to a study of shared clonotypes between healthy human individuals. The study's findings and limits: Sharing across a handful of donors was seen in around 5% of naive CD4 clonotypes.

A roughly 200 ng quantity of DNA, 30,000 to 35,000 T cell genomes, went into the sorted-subset replicate PCRs. As handled by the study authors: Filtering differed, since immunoSEQ gave only junction sequences and no quality scores. Clones were read by immunoSEQ multiplex PCR, and TCRdb kept only the in-frame ones, dropping some. V, J and clone size were drawn from that table, and D and trimming were deduced from the DNA. Of about 1,500,000 clones listed, more than 95% were seen once; the top ten hold over 1%. The chain couples TRBV5-4 to TRBJ2-3, with 15 bases that match TRBD2. The sample comprised naive CD4+ T cells sorted from blood. The subset was: CD45RA+ positively selected. This TCR was sampled from a young man in good health. The CDR3 sequence: CASRPGLAGGRTDTQYF. The CDR3 region has the DNA TGTGCCAGCAGGCCTGGACTAGCGGGAGGGCGGACAGATACGCAGTATTTT.